What follows are 19 T cell receptor beta chains derived from one specimen sequenced in a study of T cell repertoires in cytomegalovirus infection. TCRdb reprocessed the reads with MiXCR, giving one entry per CDR3 protein. In the table there are about 150,000 distinct CDR3 sequences, roughly a quarter of which are singletons. Sequences were obtained from PBMCs. Receptor source: a human donor in good health (CMV status not recorded). Some clones in this sample may be carry-over from other donors' samples.

This clonotype showed up just a few times. For the CDR3, the DNA is TGTGCCACCAAACATAGCGGGCCTAACACCGGGGAGCTGTTTTTT. As protein: CATKHSGPNTGELFF. The chain employs TRBV12-3 or TRBV12-4 and TRBJ2-2; 7 bases match TRBD2. This CDR3 comprises 15 residues. Trimming removed 10 bases from V and 2 bases from J; junction bases left unmatched: 10.

This clonotype was seen only a few times. The V gene is TRBV4-1, the J gene TRBJ1-6, with D perhaps TRBD1 (5 bases). V was clipped by 1 base and J by 7 bases, with 14 bases between them. The CDR3 is made up of 16 amino acids. Germline values: CDR1 MGHRA, CDR2 YSYEKL. The CDR3, as DNA: TGCGCCAGCAGCCAAGCGACGGGACTAGTGAATTCACCCCTCCACTTT. Translating gives CASSQATGLVNSPLHF.

This clonotype occurred many times. CDR3 residues: CASSQGGTQYF. CDR3 bases: TGTGCCAGCAGCCAGGGGGGGACACAGTACTTC. J is TRBJ2-7 and V is TRBV7-2; D may correspond to TRBD1 or TRBD2 (7 bases each). Germline CDR1 and CDR2: SGHTA and FQGNSA. The CDR3 loop spans 11 amino acids. V lost 5 bases and J lost 10, with 12 bases in between.

This clonotype was counted once. This chain links TRBV5-1 with TRBJ2-6, with no clear D. Germline values: CDR1 SGHRS, CDR2 YFSETQ. The CDR3 length is 14 residues. V lost 5 bases, J lost 4 bases, and 10 bases lay in between. The CDR3 sequence is CASRPAGGANVLTF. CDR3 nucleotides: TGCGCCAGCAGACCTGCCGGAGGGGCCAACGTCCTGACTTTC.

V usage is TRBV12-3 or TRBV12-4 and J usage is TRBJ2-2, with 10 positions matching TRBD1. The CDR3 loop spans 13 amino acids. With V trimmed by 8 bases and J by 7 bases, 4 bases remained unmatched. The CDR3 here is CASGDRGLGELFF. CDR3 in DNA: TGTGCCAGCGGAGACAGGGGGCTCGGGGAGCTGTTTTTT.

This clonotype was seen only a few times. V usage is TRBV7-9 and J usage is TRBJ1-5; 10 bases align to TRBD1. V lost 0 bases and J lost 5; bases outside the gene matches: 1. Germline V CDR1 and CDR2: SEHNR, FQNEAQ (reference sequence). The CDR3 spans 15 residues. The CDR3 spells CASSLAGQGYQPQHF. CDR3 nucleotides: TGTGCCAGCAGCTTAGCGGGACAGGGGTATCAGCCCCAGCATTTT.

V and J are TRBV5-4 and TRBJ2-1; 7 bases fit TRBD1. This CDR3 has 15 amino acids. CDR1 SGHNT and CDR2 YYREEE come from the germline V gene (reference sequence). Trimming took 4 bases from V and 2 from J; bases not matched to a gene: 6. The CDR3 loop is CASSRDRGPYNEQFF. The CDR3 bases are TGTGCCAGCAGCCGGGACAGAGGCCCCTACAATGAGCAGTTCTTC. The full variable domain, in which reference TRBV5-4 and TRBJ2-1 provide the parts outside the CDR3, is ETGVTQSPTHLIKTRGQQVTLRCSSQSGHNTVSWYQQALGQGPQFIFQYYREEENGRGNFPPRFSGLQFPNYSSELNVNALELDDSALYLCASSRDRGPYNEQFFGPGTRLTVL.

This clonotype was recorded many times. V is TRBV28 and J is TRBJ1-5; possible D gene TRBD1, 5 bases. V was shortened by 3 bases and J by 7 bases, with 16 bases between the two germline ends. The CDR3 has 15 residues. Germline loops: CDR1 MDHEN, CDR2 SYDVKM. The CDR3 bases are TGTGCCAGCAGTTTGGGTAGGGGCCTGGGACAGCCCCAGCATTTT. Encoded protein: CASSLGRGLGQPQHF. Supplemented by reference TRBV28 and TRBJ1-5, the full variable domain reads DVKVTQSSRYLVKRTGEKVFLECVQDMDHENMFWYRQDPGLGLRLIYFSYDVKMKEKGDIPEGYSVSREKKERFSLILESASTNQTSMYLCASSLGRGLGQPQHFGDGTRLSIL.

To note about this clonotype: It may be a read error: a sequence one base away is much more abundant. The chain is built from TRBV7-8 and TRBJ1-1, with D possibly TRBD1 on 5 matching bases. The V end lost 9 bases, the J end lost 2 bases, and 16 bases lay between the germline ends. CDR3 size: 14 residues. CDR1 is SGHVS, CDR2 FQNEAQ, per germline. CDR3 sequence: CARSAGTGNTEAFF. The CDR3 region has the DNA TGTGCCAGAAGCGCCGGGACGGGAAACACTGAAGCTTTCTTT.

This chain connects TRBV12-5 to TRBJ1-5, with 9 bases matching TRBD1. This CDR3 comprises 15 residues. From germline, CDR1 is LGHNT and CDR2 FRNRAP. The V segment lost 6 bases and the J segment 4 bases; nucleotides outside the gene matches: 7. The CDR3 sequence: CASGATGTGNQPQHF. In DNA, the CDR3 is TGTGCTAGTGGAGCGACCGGGACAGGGAATCAGCCCCAGCATTTT.

V usage is TRBV11-2 and J usage is TRBJ2-1, with D possibly matching TRBD2 (6 bases). CDR3 length: 17 amino acids. The germline gives CDR1 SGHAT, CDR2 FQNNGV. V was trimmed by 0 bases and J by 0 bases, leaving 12 bases between them. The CDR3 region is CASSLDPGRFSYNEQFF. The CDR3 DNA follows: TGTGCCAGCAGCTTAGACCCCGGGAGATTCTCCTACAATGAGCAGTTCTTC.

The gene calls are TRBV30 and TRBJ1-5; D is unresolved. CDR1 and CDR2 from the germline V gene are GTSNPN and SVGIG (reference sequence). The CDR3 has 12 amino acids. The germline V and J ends were trimmed by 1 base and 0 bases, with 1 base remaining between them. CDR3 sequence (DNA): TGTGCCTGGAGTGATAGCAATCAGCCCCAGCATTTT. This translates into CAWSDSNQPQHF.

This clonotype appeared a few times. V is TRBV7-9 and J is TRBJ2-1; D gene ambiguous. The germline V gene encodes CDR1 SEHNR and CDR2 FQNEAQ (reference sequence). V lost 6 bases to trimming and J lost 5 bases, with 11 bases between them. The CDR3 consists of 13 residues. DNA of the CDR3: TGTGCCAGCAGATTTAACCGGGACAATGAGCAGTTCTTC. Translation: CASRFNRDNEQFF.

The rearrangement uses TRBV20-1 and TRBJ2-5, with 7 bases fitting TRBD1. J lost 3 bases, V lost 3 bases, and 10 bases had no gene match. The length of the CDR3 is 15 residues. Per the germline V gene, CDR1 is DFQATT and CDR2 is SNEGSKA (reference sequence). The CDR3 here is CSASSPDRPEETQYF. CDR3 sequence (DNA): TGCAGTGCTAGCTCCCCGGACAGGCCAGAAGAGACCCAGTACTTC.

The chain combines TRBV20-1 with TRBJ2-7; D unclear. This CDR3 spans 13 amino acids. Trimming shortened V by 3 bases and J by 0 bases, and 9 bases separated the two germline ends. Per the germline V gene, CDR1 is DFQATT and CDR2 is SNEGSKA (reference sequence). CDR3 sequence (DNA): TGCAGTGCTAGGGTCAGCAGCTCCTACGAGCAGTACTTC. As protein: CSARVSSSYEQYF.

This chain uses TRBV5-6 with TRBJ2-1; 8 nucleotides align to TRBD1. The CDR3 covers 16 residues. Germline assignment: CDR1 SGHDT and CDR2 YYEEEE. The junction had 8 bases not matched to a gene; V was cut back by 4 bases and J by 2 bases. This chain's CDR3 is CASSTFDRGPYNEQFF. CDR3 nucleotide sequence: TGTGCCAGCAGCACCTTCGACAGGGGACCCTACAATGAGCAGTTCTTC.

In this sample, this clonotype turned up many times. The rearrangement joins TRBV2 to TRBJ1-6; D unclear. The CDR3 sequence is 14 residues long. Trimming removed 2 bases from V and 2 bases from J, with 4 bases in between. The germline V gene encodes CDR1 SNHLY and CDR2 FYNNEI. The CDR3 protein is CASSEPPYNSPLHF. Written as DNA, the CDR3 is TGTGCCAGCAGTGAACCTCCCTATAATTCACCCCTCCACTTT.

The J gene is TRBJ2-6, the V gene TRBV6-6; 8 bases are a match to TRBD1. The CDR3 sequence is 16 residues long. Trimming removed 6 bases from V and 0 bases from J; junction bases left unmatched: 4. Germline V gives CDR1 MNHNY, CDR2 SVGAGI (reference sequence). The CDR3 DNA sequence: TGTGCCAGCAGAGCCGGGACAGGCTCTGGGGCCAACGTCCTGACTTTC. This encodes CASRAGTGSGANVLTF.

This clonotype was counted ten times or more. V gene TRBV6-5 combines with J gene TRBJ2-7; D is possibly TRBD1 or TRBD2 (5 bases each). Trimming shortened V by 6 bases and J by 0 bases, and 21 bases separated the two germline ends. Per the germline V gene, CDR1 is MNHEY and CDR2 is SVGAGI. The CDR3 spans 17 residues. The CDR3 sequence: CASRPYLSGTGSYEQYF. The CDR3 DNA reads as TGTGCCAGCAGGCCGTACCTGTCCGGGACGGGCTCCTACGAGCAGTACTTC.